This T cell receptor beta chain was found in a study of vaccination and CD4 T cells after COVID-19. Treatment indicated: roughly ten-day PBMC culture with coronavirus spike peptide pools or control peptides (ViraFEST assay). Under the ViraFEST approach, antigen-specific T cells were expanded with peptide pools and TCRs subsequently sequenced. Researchers grew the cells for about 10 days and then pulled out CD4+ T cells by negative selection. In the case of this clonotype: Its target is unknown.

Overall study findings and caveats: The median proportion of reactive clones detected only post-vaccination in convalescent patients was roughly 90%.

With the Oncomine TCR Beta short-read assay, DNA from cultured CD4+ T cells was sequenced. TCRdb independently ran MiXCR on the PCR reads; one entry per CDR3 protein. Of 5,500 to 8,000 distinct CDR3 sequences detected, less than 80% appear once; the ten largest clones hold about 15%. Sequencing input: CD4+ T cells from blood, cultured in vitro. The clonotype was recovered from a human donor who had recovered from COVID-19.

The CDR3 nucleotides are TGTGCCAGCAGCAACAAGGGACTAGCGGGAGGGTGGCAGTTCTTC. This gives the protein CASSNKGLAGGWQFF. J is TRBJ2-1 and V is TRBV7-8; 16 bases agree with TRBD2. Germline lookup yields CDR1 SGHVS and CDR2 FQNEAQ. The V segment lost 5 bases and the J segment 12 bases; nucleotides outside the gene matches: 7. CDR3 length: 15 amino acids.